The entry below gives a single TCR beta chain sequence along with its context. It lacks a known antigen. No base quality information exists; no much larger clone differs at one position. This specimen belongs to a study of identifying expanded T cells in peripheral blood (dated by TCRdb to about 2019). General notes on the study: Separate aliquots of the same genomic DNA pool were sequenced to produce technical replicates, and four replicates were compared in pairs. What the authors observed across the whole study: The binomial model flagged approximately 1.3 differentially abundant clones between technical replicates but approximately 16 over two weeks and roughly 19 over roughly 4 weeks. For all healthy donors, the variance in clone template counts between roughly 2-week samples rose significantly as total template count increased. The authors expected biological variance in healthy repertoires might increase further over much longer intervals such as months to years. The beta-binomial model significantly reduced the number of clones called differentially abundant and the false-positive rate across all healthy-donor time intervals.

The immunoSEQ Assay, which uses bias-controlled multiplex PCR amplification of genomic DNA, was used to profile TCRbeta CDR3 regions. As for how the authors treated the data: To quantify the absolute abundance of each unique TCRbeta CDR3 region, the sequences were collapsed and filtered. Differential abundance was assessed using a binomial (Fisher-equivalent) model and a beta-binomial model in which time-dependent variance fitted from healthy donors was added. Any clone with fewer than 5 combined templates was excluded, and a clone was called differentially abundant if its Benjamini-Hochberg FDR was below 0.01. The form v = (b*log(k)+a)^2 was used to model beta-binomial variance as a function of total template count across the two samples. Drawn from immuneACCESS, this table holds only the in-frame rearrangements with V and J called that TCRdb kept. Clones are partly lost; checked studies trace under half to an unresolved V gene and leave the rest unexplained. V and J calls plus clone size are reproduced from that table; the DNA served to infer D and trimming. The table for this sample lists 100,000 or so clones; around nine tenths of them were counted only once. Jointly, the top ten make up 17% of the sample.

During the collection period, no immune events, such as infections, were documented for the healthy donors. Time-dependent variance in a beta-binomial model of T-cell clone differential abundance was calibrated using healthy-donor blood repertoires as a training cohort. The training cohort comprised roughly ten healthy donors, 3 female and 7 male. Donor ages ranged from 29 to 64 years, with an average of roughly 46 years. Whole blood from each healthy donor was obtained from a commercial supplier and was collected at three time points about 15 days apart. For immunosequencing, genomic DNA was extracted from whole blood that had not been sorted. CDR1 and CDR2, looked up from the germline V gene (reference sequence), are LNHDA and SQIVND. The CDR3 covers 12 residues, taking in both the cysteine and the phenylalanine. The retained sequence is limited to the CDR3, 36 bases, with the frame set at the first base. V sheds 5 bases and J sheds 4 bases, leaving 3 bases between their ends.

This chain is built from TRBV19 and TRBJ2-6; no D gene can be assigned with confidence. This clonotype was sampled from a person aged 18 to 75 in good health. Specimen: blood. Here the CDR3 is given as CASSVGANVLTF. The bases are TGTGCCAGTAGTGTGGGGGCCAACGTCCTGACTTTC.